The next 9 T cell receptor beta chains were all read from a single sample in a study of cytomegalovirus exposure and HLA in healthy donors (dated 2017 in TCRdb). Libraries came from the immunoSEQ multiplex PCR assay. For the multiplex PCR, a mixture combining 60 forward primers for TCR Vbeta segments and 13 reverse primers for TCR Jbeta segments was used. What TCRdb holds here is the immuneACCESS table cut down to in-frame rearrangements. Part of the clones is not present; checked against another copy, under half of the missing clones reflect an unresolved V gene, and the others are unexplained. Within this sample are 110,000 or so clones, with about 80% of them counted one time only. 4.9% of the sample belongs to the ten largest clones. The sample taken for sequencing was PBMCs. The receptors stem from a man in his forties or fifties in good health and CMV-seropositive.

The V call is TRBV7-9, the J call TRBJ2-5, with TRBD2 identical over 7 bases. Germline V gene sequence: CDR1 SEHNR, CDR2 FQNEAQ (reference sequence). CDR3 length: 13 amino acids. The V and J ends lost 1 base and 7 bases, in that order; junction bases with no gene match: 3. This CDR3 reads CASSLDGEGTQYF. The CDR3 DNA follows: TGTGCCAGCAGCTTAGATGGGGAGGGGACCCAGTACTTC.

V is TRBV4-3 and J is TRBJ1-5; 9 nucleotides agree with TRBD1. Germline-derived CDR1 and CDR2 are LGHNA and YSLEER. This CDR3 region has 16 residues. V shed 0 bases and J 6 bases; nucleotides not matched to a gene: 6. The DNA of the CDR3 is TGCGCCAGCAGCCAAGATACCGGGACAGGGCGTCAGCCCCAGCATTTT. Protein product: CASSQDTGTGRQPQHF.

J is TRBJ1-2 and V is TRBV5-4; D remains ambiguous. CDR3 length: 14 amino acids. Germline V gene sequence: CDR1 SGHNT, CDR2 YYREEE (reference sequence). V was pared by 4 bases and J by 4 bases, with 14 bases between. The CDR3 sequence is CASSREGSPYGYTF. The DNA of the CDR3 is TGTGCCAGCAGCAGGGAAGGGAGTCCCTATGGCTACACCTTC. Combining the CDR3 with reference TRBV5-4 and TRBJ1-2 gives the whole variable domain ETGVTQSPTHLIKTRGQQVTLRCSSQSGHNTVSWYQQALGQGPQFIFQYYREEENGRGNFPPRFSGLQFPNYSSELNVNALELDDSALYLCASSREGSPYGYTFGSGTRLTVV.

V usage is TRBV9 and J usage is TRBJ1-3; D may be TRBD1 (6 bases). Trimming shortened V by 4 bases and J by 0 bases, and 14 bases separated the two germline ends. Germline-derived CDR1 and CDR2 are SGDLS and YYNGEE. This CDR3 has 16 amino acids. DNA of the CDR3: TGTGCCAGCAGCCCCTGGGACATAAACTCTGGAAACACCATATATTTT. Protein product: CASSPWDINSGNTIYF.

The CDR3 loop reads CASSSHVRTGGSEQFF. CDR3 bases: TGTGCCAGCAGTTCCCACGTCAGGACAGGGGGGTCCGAGCAGTTCTTC. The genes are TRBV28 and TRBJ2-1; 10 bases align to TRBD1. The ends lost 4 bases at V and 10 bases at J; junction bases unmatched: 13. The CDR3 consists of 16 residues. Germline loops: CDR1 MDHEN, CDR2 SYDVKM.

The chain joins TRBV30 to TRBJ2-7, with D possibly being TRBD1 or TRBD2 (9 bases each). The CDR3 is 21 amino acids. Germline V lookup: CDR1 GTSNPN, CDR2 SVGIG (reference sequence). The germline V and J ends were trimmed by 3 bases and 1 base, with 34 bases remaining between them. CDR3 protein: CAWSPGQGVFVQAGGSYEQYF. The CDR3 region has the DNA TGTGCCTGGAGCCCGGGACAGGGTGTTTTTGTTCAGGCGGGAGGGTCCTACGAGCAGTACTTC.

The rearrangement joins TRBV15 to TRBJ2-7, with 8 bases aligning to TRBD2. Germline assignment: CDR1 LNHNV and CDR2 YYDKDF (reference sequence). This CDR3 is built from 15 residues. J lost 4 bases, V lost 1 base, and 6 bases had no gene match. The CDR3 reads CATSRAGGLGYEQYF. CDR3 coding DNA: TGTGCCACCAGCAGAGCGGGAGGGTTGGGGTACGAGCAGTACTTC.

This chain links TRBV10-3 with TRBJ1-2; the D gene is possibly TRBD1 (5 bases). CDR1 is ENHRY, CDR2 SYGVKD, per germline. V was shortened by 4 bases and J by 2 bases, with 8 bases between the two germline ends. The CDR3 covers 13 residues. The CDR3 reads CAISAGGNYGYTF. Written as DNA, the CDR3 is TGTGCCATCAGTGCCGGGGGAAACTATGGCTACACCTTC.

This sequence joins TRBV18 and TRBJ2-7; TRBD1 matches 8 bases. Looked up from germline, CDR1 is KGHSH and CDR2 is LQKENI. Losses at the gene ends were 3 bases for V and 6 bases for J; bases not matched to a gene: 1. The CDR3 loop spans 12 amino acids. In DNA form, the CDR3 reads TGTGCCAGCTCACCGGACAGGGTCGAGCAGTACTTC. This translates into CASSPDRVEQYF.